This entry concerns a single T cell receptor beta chain. Its antigen is still unknown. It has no much larger one-base neighbor in the sample; base qualities were not kept. The approximately 39 donors, aged roughly 6 to 95 years, were systemically healthy Caucasian individuals from Russia. Each donor gave about 9.2 milliliters of peripheral blood, drawn into EDTA-treated Vacutainer tubes. PBMCs were isolated by Ficoll-Paque density-gradient centrifugation, with at least 6 million obtained per sample. Trizol reagent was used to extract total RNA from PBMCs, with at least 5.5 micrograms per sample. Naive CD45RAhigh/CD27high T cell percentages were measured by flow cytometry on a PBMC aliquot from every donor. V loses 3 bases, J loses 2 bases, and the germline ends lie 11 bases apart. Taken from cysteine to phenylalanine, the CDR3 has 13 residues. Of the read, only the CDR3 DNA is kept; its 39 bases are in frame from base 1. CDR1 and CDR2, looked up from the germline V gene, are SQVTM and ANQGSEA.

The source of the sample is a study of blood T cells in healthy people across ages (dated by TCRdb to between 2014 and 2017). For the wider study: In model experiments, roughly one uniquely barcoded TCR beta cDNA molecule per two T cells was captured by template switching. For two donors (one aged 18 to 29 and one aged 80 or older), the study analyzed two additional independent replicas of 1 million unique cDNA reads from the same blood draw. To track age-related changes in TCR beta repertoire diversity, the study relied on deep sequencing normalized with unique cDNA molecular identifiers. Four age groups were formed from the donors: young (average 16 years), middle-aged (approximately 40), aged (62) and long-lived (about 80). To avoid experimental bias, donors of different ages were spread randomly across the sequencing lanes.

Library construction relied on 5' RACE. A second PCR of roughly 6 to 11 cycles was performed with a sample-barcoded 5' primer and a J-beta primer mix. A template-switch 5' adaptor carrying 12 random nucleotides introduced a unique molecular identifier onto each TCR beta cDNA molecule. Each sample yielded at least 2.5 million CDR3-containing paired-end reads. First-strand cDNA synthesis was performed from all RNA using the Mint cDNA synthesis kit, with priming by a TRBC-specific oligonucleotide. Following uracil-DNA glycosylase treatment, a first 18-cycle PCR with universal primers M1SS and BC2_uni_R was performed on all cDNA. Per the original workflow: Each sample was normalized by randomly selecting 1 million high-quality reads, each carrying a distinct molecular identifier. Reads with shared molecular identifiers were discarded instead of being binned into consensus sequences. MiTCR, set to a Q25 quality threshold and the strictest error-elimination algorithm, was used for CDR3 identification, clonotype clustering and error correction. A nonparametric unseen species model using Euler transformation provided a lower-bound estimate of total TCR beta diversity. The public sequencing data were trimmed at Q25 with fastp and processed into clonotypes with MiXCR by TCRdb, which kept only in-frame beta chains. Rows merge per CDR3 protein into single entries with the most common DNA and genes. The V and J calls, along with clone size, are taken from TCRdb and not from the paper's own processing. The sample includes roughly 1.9 million distinct CDR3 sequences, with around 42% observed a single time. 20% to 25% of the sample is in the top ten clones.

Here is what the overall study found, with its caveats: Observed TCR beta diversity per million T cells fell roughly linearly with age, and a significant reduction was already apparent by age approximately 40. Because donor CMV infection status was unknown, age-related changes in expanded clonotypes were potentially confounded. Observed TCR beta diversity correlated strongly with the percentage of naive T cells measured by flow cytometry. Compared with the aged group, the long-lived group had more naive CD4+ T cells, fewer expanded clones and increased TCR diversity, a pattern suggesting age selection. Estimates of total diversity based on one million sequenced T cells were regarded as lower bounds and as underestimates. Conclusive comparison of naive and antigen-experienced compartments was prevented by the profiling of bulk unsorted PBMCs.

The receptor was isolated from a human donor in good health. The sample was blood. The V and J genes are TRBV29-1 and TRBJ2-7; the D gene cannot be resolved reliably. The CDR3 protein sequence reads: CSVDKVGTYEQYF. The nucleotides read TGCAGCGTTGACAAGGTTGGGACCTACGAGCAGTACTTC.